This TCR beta chain was observed in a study of blood T cell repertoires in COVID-19. Study details: The analysed material was cDNA or gDNA that came from T cells, B-cell-depleted T cells, or PBMCs.

Germline trimming cut 7 bases from V and 0 bases from J; bases unmatched to any gene: 15. CDR1 is MDHEN, CDR2 SYDVKM, per germline. The CDR3 is 19 residues long. Methods used by the authors: Nucleated cell counts were estimated from reference gene primer amplification. The data were produced by immunoSEQ multiplex PCR, yet TCRdb's version contains in-frame clones alone and is incomplete. That table is the source of V, J and clone size, and D and trimming were worked out from the DNA. The table records 110,000 or so clones, about three quarters of them present only once. This rearrangement joins TRBV28 to TRBJ2-6; 7 bases are a match to TRBD2. Sequenced material: peripheral blood. The TCR comes from a human donor in a cohort sampled during active or convalescent COVID-19. As DNA, the CDR3 is TGTGCCAGCACTACGTGGCGGGCTGGGGGGGACTCTGGGGCCAACGTCCTGACTTTC. This gives the protein CASTTWRAGGDSGANVLTF. The variable domain in full, with the rest retrieved from reference TRBV28 and TRBJ2-6, is DVKVTQSSRYLVKRTGEKVFLECVQDMDHENMFWYRQDPGLGLRLIYFSYDVKMKEKGDIPEGYSVSREKKERFSLILESASTNQTSMYLCASTTWRAGGDSGANVLTFGAGSRLTVL.